The 2 T cell receptor beta chains given below trace back to one sample, sequenced in a study of blood T cell repertoires in COVID-19. Assay used: immunoSEQ multiplex PCR; TCRdb lists only in-frame clones, some missing. The sample contains about 330,000 clones, 86% of which appear only once. The sequencing input was peripheral blood. The receptors originated from a woman aged 50 to 60 with acute or convalescent COVID-19.

This clone has more than one count but fewer than ten. This chain uses TRBV9 with TRBJ1-1; 10 bases are shared with TRBD1. Germline loops: CDR1 SGDLS, CDR2 YYNGEE. V dropped 0 bases and J dropped 11; count of bases not matched to a gene: 4. CDR3 length: 13 amino acids. The chain's CDR3 is CASSVGGQGVAFF. The CDR3, as DNA: TGTGCCAGCAGCGTAGGAGGACAGGGGGTTGCTTTCTTT.

The chain couples TRBV3-1 (or the pseudogene TRBV3-2) to TRBJ2-1; 9 bases align to TRBD2. With 4 bases clipped from V and 7 bases from J, the junction kept 11 bases outside the gene matches. The CDR3 totals 16 residues. CDR1 and CDR2 from the germline V gene are LGHDT and YNNKEL (reference sequence). The DNA for the CDR3 is TGTGCCAGCAGCCTCCGGGGAGCGGGAGGAGAAAATGAGCAGTTCTTC. Translation: CASSLRGAGGENEQFF.